The 24 T cell receptor beta chains reported below all come from one sample, sequenced in a study of OX40 agonist ivuxolimab in advanced cancers. Repertoires were generated with immunoSEQ multiplex PCR, while TCRdb's copy carries only in-frame clones and drops some. The sample carries some 68,000 clones, 85% to 90% recorded once. Sequencing used CD4+ or CD8+ T cells sorted from blood, obtained in a trial of the OX40 agonist ivuxolimab. The receptor set was obtained from an adult with an advanced solid tumor such as melanoma, head and neck, liver or kidney cancer.

The table lists this clone with a few counts. The CDR3, as DNA: TGTGCCAGCAGCCTATCGGTACTTATTGGGCTACGGCCCCTCCACTTT. Its translation: CASSLSVLIGLRPLHF. The chain links TRBV5-5 to TRBJ1-6; unclear D gene. Looked up from germline, CDR1 is SGHKS and CDR2 is YYEKEE (reference sequence). This CDR3 is built from 16 residues. V dropped 4 bases and J dropped 13 bases, with 24 bases sitting between them.

A word on this clone: A junction end diverges from the germline sequence, so it may reflect a read error. The same CDR3 arises from other DNA sequences in this sample as well. The chain recombines TRBV5-4 with TRBJ2-7, with TRBD2 matching over 13 bases. Germline V lookup: CDR1 SGHNT, CDR2 YYREEE (reference sequence). CDR3 length: 15 residues. The CDR3 nucleotides are TGCGCCAGCAGCACCAGGACTAGCGGGAGTATCGAGCAGTACTTC. This gives the protein CASSTRTSGSIEQYF.

The chain uses TRBV11-2 and TRBJ1-2; D unclear. The CDR3 covers 11 residues. Trimming pared 10 bases from V and 8 bases from J, leaving 14 bases between. Germline CDR1 SGHAT, CDR2 FQNNGV. The CDR3 bases are TGTGCCATCAAGTGGGCAGAGGGCTACACCTTC. Translating gives CAIKWAEGYTF.

This clone was observed a single time. The chain links TRBV6-1 to TRBJ1-5; TRBD1 agrees at 7 bases. The trim removed 7 bases at V and 6 bases at J, leaving 3 bases unmatched. Per germline, CDR1 MNHNS and CDR2 SASEGT. This CDR3 contains 12 residues. CDR3 sequence reads: CASNHRGQPQHF. In DNA form, the CDR3 reads TGTGCCAGCAACCACAGGGGTCAGCCCCAGCATTTT.

The rearrangement links TRBV19 to TRBJ2-7, with a weak D call TRBD2 (6 bases). CDR3 size: 13 residues. Per germline, CDR1 LNHDA and CDR2 SQIVND (reference sequence). V dropped 8 bases and J dropped 3 bases, with 14 bases sitting between them. The CDR3 DNA reads as TGTGCCAGTCAGGAGGGTAGAAACTACGAGCAGTACTTC. This gives the protein CASQEGRNYEQYF.

The gene calls are TRBV6-1 and TRBJ2-7; 11 bases agree with TRBD1. V dropped 7 bases and J dropped 9; count of bases not matched to a gene: 14. The germline CDR1 and CDR2 sequences are MNHNS and SASEGT. This CDR3 region has 15 residues. The CDR3 DNA reads as TGTGCCAGCAAAGGAGTCGGACAGGGGGCGGGTAGGCAGTACTTC. Its translation is CASKGVGQGAGRQYF.

The chain joins TRBV29-1 to TRBJ2-4; D is possibly TRBD1 (6 bases). Germline V gene lookup returns CDR1 SQVTM and CDR2 ANQGSEA. The germline V and J ends were trimmed by 2 bases and 6 bases, with 14 bases remaining between them. This CDR3 is 14 amino acids long. The CDR3 loop is CSVERWQGINIQYF. CDR3 nucleotide sequence: TGCAGCGTTGAAAGGTGGCAGGGGATAAACATTCAGTACTTC. The variable domain in full, completed from reference TRBV29-1 and TRBJ2-4, reads SAVISQKPSRDICQRGTSLTIQCQVDSQVTMMFWYRQQPGQSLTLIATANQGSEATYESGFVIDKFPISRPNLTFSTLTVSNMSPEDSSIYLCSVERWQGINIQYFGAGTRLSVL.

CDR3 in DNA: TGTGCCAGTAGATATAAACAGGGGATGAATTCACCCCTCCACTTT. Translation: CASRYKQGMNSPLHF. The rearrangement uses TRBV19 and TRBJ1-6, with 7 nucleotides matching TRBD1. Trimming at V came to 6 bases and at J to 7 bases, leaving 9 bases not matched to a gene. The CDR3 sequence is 15 residues long. Per the germline V gene, CDR1 is LNHDA and CDR2 is SQIVND (reference sequence). Full variable domain (remainder filled in from reference TRBV19 and TRBJ1-6): DGGITQSPKYLFRKEGQNVTLSCEQNLNHDAMYWYRQDPGQGLRLIYYSQIVNDFQKGDIAEGYSVSREKKESFPLTVTSAQKNPTAFYLCASRYKQGMNSPLHFGNGTRLTVT.

This clone was found once. The chain combines TRBV7-9 with TRBJ2-6; D is unresolved. The germline V gene encodes CDR1 SEHNR and CDR2 FQNEAQ (reference sequence). The CDR3 sequence is 15 residues long. V gave up 7 bases and J gave up 0 bases, with 10 bases separating them. The CDR3 DNA sequence: TGTGCCAGCAACCTCCGGGCCTCTGGGGCCAACGTCCTGACTTTC. This encodes CASNLRASGANVLTF.

The chain combines TRBV18 with TRBJ1-5, with 8 bases lining up with TRBD1. Germline V gene data show CDR1 as KGHSH and CDR2 as LQKENI. V shed 4 bases and J 7 bases; nucleotides not matched to a gene: 6. The CDR3 totals 14 residues. This chain's CDR3 is CASSLGQGGQPQHF. CDR3 bases: TGTGCCAGCTCACTCGGACAGGGTGGACAGCCCCAGCATTTT.

The genes are TRBV5-1 and TRBJ2-7; 8 bases are shared with TRBD2. Trimming at V came to 0 bases and at J to 6 bases, leaving 11 bases not matched to a gene. The CDR3 covers 16 residues. The germline V gene has CDR1 SGHRS and CDR2 YFSETQ. The CDR3 DNA follows: TGCGCCAGCAGCTTGGGGGGCCAGAGCGGGAGAGTCGAGCAGTACTTC. Protein sequence: CASSLGGQSGRVEQYF.

This clone was counted only a few times. The chain recombines TRBV15 with TRBJ1-2, with D uncertain. This CDR3 is built from 13 residues. V was trimmed by 0 bases and J by 7 bases, leaving 9 bases between them. Looked up from germline, CDR1 is LNHNV and CDR2 is YYDKDF (reference sequence). CDR3 bases: TGTGCCACCAGCAGAGAGGGCCCCGGTGGCTACACCTTC. Amino acids: CATSREGPGGYTF.

The chain is built from TRBV7-2 and TRBJ2-7, with TRBD1 as a possible D gene (6 bases). V was cut by 6 bases and J by 0 bases, with 12 bases left in between. The length of the CDR3 is 14 residues. Germline CDR1 reads SGHTA; CDR2 reads FQGNSA. This CDR3 reads CASSTGRTSYEQYF. CDR3 in DNA: TGTGCCAGCAGTACAGGGAGAACCTCCTACGAGCAGTACTTC.

CDR3 residues: CASSHRLGEVSTIYF. The CDR3 DNA follows: TGCGCCAGCAGCCACCGATTAGGGGAGGTTAGCACCATATATTTT. The chain links TRBV4-1 to TRBJ1-3; D might be TRBD1 (5 bases). With 3 bases removed from V and 9 bases from J, the gap between germline ends came to 18 bases. Germline CDR1 and CDR2: MGHRA and YSYEKL. The CDR3 runs to 15 residues.

V gene TRBV5-1 combines with J gene TRBJ2-7; D not certain. The V end lost 0 bases, the J end lost 3 bases, and 22 bases lay between the germline ends. Germline assignment: CDR1 SGHRS and CDR2 YFSETQ. This CDR3 is 18 amino acids long. The CDR3 nucleotides are TGCGCCAGCAGCTTGGCCCTTATAGACCCTGCGAAGAGCTACGAGCAGTACTTC. As protein: CASSLALIDPAKSYEQYF.

The genes are TRBV29-1 and TRBJ1-1; maybe TRBD1 (6 bases). The germline V gene has CDR1 SQVTM and CDR2 ANQGSEA. The length of the CDR3 is 11 residues. Trimming stripped 6 bases from V and 4 bases from J, with 9 bases between. The DNA for the CDR3 is TGCAGCGTCTACAGGGTCACTGAAGCTTTCTTT. It codes for CSVYRVTEAFF.

The chain couples TRBV15 to TRBJ1-6, with no clear D. The CDR3 spans 17 residues. CDR1 and CDR2 from the germline V gene are LNHNV and YYDKDF (reference sequence). The V end lost 0 bases, the J end lost 2 bases, and 11 bases lay between the germline ends. CDR3 sequence reads: CATSRDESYPYNSPLHF. The CDR3 bases are TGTGCCACCAGCAGAGATGAGTCCTACCCCTATAATTCACCCCTCCACTTT.

The J gene is TRBJ2-1, the V gene TRBV28; D might be TRBD2 (6 bases). The CDR3 is made up of 15 amino acids. Germline V gene data show CDR1 as MDHEN and CDR2 as SYDVKM. Trimming took 3 bases from V and 7 from J, leaving 16 bases between them. CDR3: CASSFFEEGRNEQFF. The CDR3 DNA reads as TGTGCCAGCAGTTTTTTCGAGGAGGGCCGAAATGAGCAGTTCTTC.

V usage is TRBV5-1 and J usage is TRBJ2-6; weak D call: TRBD2 (5 bases). V gave up 4 bases and J gave up 9 bases, with 14 bases separating them. This CDR3 comprises 14 residues. Germline CDR1 SGHRS, CDR2 YFSETQ. CDR3 sequence: CASSRDSGDNVLTF. The CDR3 bases are TGCGCCAGCAGCCGGGATTCCGGCGACAACGTCCTGACTTTC.

The chain carries TRBV6-1 and TRBJ1-5, with D hard to call. V gave up 1 base and J gave up 4 bases, with 14 bases separating them. This CDR3 region has 16 residues. The germline gives CDR1 MNHNS, CDR2 SASEGT. The CDR3 loop reads CASSEVDGQGNQPQHF. CDR3 DNA sequence: TGTGCCAGCAGTGAAGTAGACGGCCAAGGGAATCAGCCCCAGCATTTT.

The chain carries TRBV5-1 and TRBJ2-7, with D possibly called TRBD1 or TRBD2 (6 bases each). The CDR3 runs 16 residues. The ends were cut back, 4 bases at V and 0 bases at J, with 17 bases in the middle. CDR1 SGHRS and CDR2 YFSETQ come from the germline V gene. CDR3: CASSHSGGQASYEQYF. The CDR3 DNA reads TGCGCCAGCAGCCATTCTGGGGGGCAGGCCTCCTACGAGCAGTACTTC. Combining the CDR3 with reference TRBV5-1 and TRBJ2-7 gives the whole variable domain KAGVTQTPRYLIKTRGQQVTLSCSPISGHRSVSWYQQTPGQGLQFLFEYFSETQRNKGNFPGRFSGRQFSNSRSEMNVSTLELGDSALYLCASSHSGGQASYEQYFGPGTRLTVT.

The chain links TRBV9 to TRBJ2-2; TRBD1 matches at 8 bases. Per the germline V gene, CDR1 is SGDLS and CDR2 is YYNGEE. Germline trimming cut 3 bases from V and 6 bases from J; bases unmatched to any gene: 4. The CDR3 length is 14 residues. CDR3 loop: CASSEQGEAGELFF. CDR3 DNA: TGTGCCAGCAGCGAACAGGGGGAGGCCGGGGAGCTGTTTTTT.

The chain employs TRBV9 and TRBJ2-7, with 9 bases aligning to TRBD1. In germline, CDR1 is SGDLS, CDR2 YYNGEE. The CDR3 length is 17 residues. The J segment lost 1 base and the V segment lost 4 bases, leaving 12 bases of the junction unmatched. The CDR3 DNA reads as TGTGCCAGCAGCCCCCCTCCCGGGACAGGGCTGTCCTACGAGCAGTACTTC. Translation: CASSPPPGTGLSYEQYF.

The gene calls are TRBV5-5 and TRBJ1-2; D remains ambiguous. The CDR3 consists of 13 residues. Deletions cut 0 bases from V and 8 bases from J, with 11 bases between. The germline V gene encodes CDR1 SGHKS and CDR2 YYEKEE (reference sequence). The CDR3 reads CASSLGSPEGYTF. For the CDR3, the DNA is TGTGCCAGCAGCTTGGGATCCCCGGAGGGCTACACCTTC. The full variable domain, with the rest looked up from reference TRBV5-5 and TRBJ1-2, is DAGVTQSPTHLIKTRGQQVTLRCSPISGHKSVSWYQQVLGQGPQFIFQYYEKEERGRGNFPDRFSARQFPNYSSELNVNALLLGDSALYLCASSLGSPEGYTFGSGTRLTVV.